This is a list of T cell receptor beta chains from one sample in a study of blood T cell repertoires in COVID-19. Repertoires were generated with immunoSEQ multiplex PCR, while TCRdb's copy carries only in-frame clones and drops some. The sample shows approximately 84,000 clones, over 80% of them seen only once. Sequenced input: peripheral blood. These receptors were collected from a woman of 80 years or more with acute or convalescent COVID-19. Both conserved end residues are part of each CDR3. The order of the fields is D gene, J gene, V gene, clone size, CDR3 protein, CDR3 DNA. A D gene is named only where the DNA matches it firmly. Expanded clones are given a class, and other clones once, few, many or no size at all.

>.|TRBJ2-5|TRBV19|.
CASTPQGMGTQYF
TGTGCCAGTACCCCACAGGGTATGGGGACCCAGTACTTC
>TRBD1|TRBJ2-1|TRBV11-3|.
CASSLEQGAYNEQFF
TGTGCCAGCAGCTTAGAACAGGGGGCATACAATGAGCAGTTCTTC
>.|TRBJ2-7|TRBV10-3|.
CAISPRAYEQYF
TGTGCCATCAGTCCTCGGGCCTACGAGCAGTACTTC
>.|TRBJ2-5|TRBV14|once
CASSQGTTPGTQYF
TGTGCCAGCAGCCAAGGAACGACCCCGGGGACCCAGTACTTC
>TRBD1|TRBJ2-7|TRBV24-1|.
CATSAATGEYEQYF
TGTGCCACCAGTGCCGCGACAGGGGAGTACGAGCAGTACTTC
>.|TRBJ2-7|TRBV7-2|.
CASSLASSDTSYEQYF
TGTGCCAGCAGCTTAGCCTCTAGCGACACGTCCTACGAGCAGTACTTC
>.|TRBJ2-7|TRBV3-1/TRBV3-2|.
CASSSWTTASSYEQYF
TGTGCCAGCAGCTCATGGACAACCGCCAGCTCCTACGAGCAGTACTTC
>TRBD2|TRBJ2-2|TRBV7-2|few
CASSSQTSLDTGELFF
TGTGCCAGCAGCTCCCAGACTAGCCTAGATACCGGGGAGCTGTTTTTT
>.|TRBJ1-4|TRBV18|.
CASSPPGNNEKLFF
TGTGCCAGCTCACCCCCAGGGAACAATGAAAAACTGTTTTTT
>TRBD1|TRBJ2-7|TRBV28|once
CASSSGTGDHEQYF
TGTGCCAGCAGTTCCGGGACAGGGGACCACGAGCAGTACTTC
>TRBD1|TRBJ1-1|TRBV29-1|.
CSVPGTGGSQNTEAFF
TGCAGCGTACCCGGGACAGGGGGATCCCAAAACACTGAAGCTTTCTTT
>TRBD1|TRBJ1-5|TRBV2|.
CASSGDRRHNQPQHF
TGTGCCAGCAGTGGGGACAGGAGGCACAATCAGCCCCAGCATTTT
>TRBD2|TRBJ2-5|TRBV28|once
CASTGLAPETQYF
TGTGCCAGCACCGGACTAGCCCCAGAGACCCAGTACTTC
>TRBD2|TRBJ2-5|TRBV4-2|.
CASSSGTSGSSWAETQYF
TGTGCCAGCAGCAGCGGGACTAGCGGGAGCTCATGGGCGGAGACCCAGTACTTC
>.|TRBJ2-2|TRBV7-3|.
CASSPGYSANTGELFF
TGTGCCAGCAGCCCGGGGTACAGTGCGAACACCGGGGAGCTGTTTTTT
>TRBD1|TRBJ2-3|TRBV19|few
CASTDGQGAGDTQYF
TGTGCCAGTACCGACGGACAGGGGGCAGGAGATACGCAGTATTTT
>TRBD1|TRBJ1-2|TRBV5-4|.
CASSRTGTDYGGYTF
TGTGCCAGCAGCAGGACAGGGACAGACTATGGCGGCTACACCTTC